Shown below are 13 T cell receptor beta chains from a single sample sequenced in a study of shared clonotypes between healthy human individuals. The data were produced by immunoSEQ multiplex PCR, yet TCRdb's version contains in-frame clones alone and is incomplete. The repertoire holds around 1,000,000 clones, with roughly 77% as singletons. Material: memory CD4+ T cells from PBMCs. Subset of the sample: CD45RA-negative fraction. All receptors derive from a young man in good health. Some clones in this sample may be carry-over from other donors' samples.

V usage is TRBV7-3 and J usage is TRBJ2-3; no clear D gene. This CDR3 has 15 amino acids. Per germline, CDR1 SGHTA and CDR2 FQGTGA. V was pared by 5 bases and J by 0 bases, with 12 bases between. The CDR3 bases are TGTGCCAGCAGCCTCTTAGCAGCCAGCACAGATACGCAGTATTTT. The encoded protein is CASSLLAASTDTQYF.

In the case of this clone: A much larger clone lies one base from this, so it may be a read error. V and J are TRBV5-8 and TRBJ1-1, with 8 bases that match TRBD1. The trim removed 3 bases at V and 3 bases at J, leaving 1 base unmatched. This CDR3 region has 13 residues. Looked up from germline, CDR1 is SGHTS and CDR2 is YDEGEE. CDR3 sequence reads: CASSSDRDTEAFF. The CDR3 nucleotides are TGTGCCAGCAGCTCGGACAGGGACACTGAAGCTTTCTTT.

As concerns this clone: Other DNA sequences in the sample encode the same CDR3. The V call is TRBV19, the J call TRBJ1-1; no clear D. With 3 bases removed from V and 0 bases from J, the gap between germline ends came to 8 bases. This CDR3 has 14 residues. CDR1 LNHDA and CDR2 SQIVND come from the germline V gene (reference sequence). CDR3: CASSIGRLNTEAFF. The CDR3 nucleotides read TGTGCCAGTAGTATCGGGCGTCTGAACACTGAAGCTTTCTTT.

The rearrangement joins TRBV28 to TRBJ2-7; the D gene could be TRBD1 or TRBD2 (5 bases each). V was trimmed by 6 bases and J by 2 bases, leaving 11 bases between them. Looked up from germline, CDR1 is MDHEN and CDR2 is SYDVKM. The CDR3 extends over 13 amino acids. The CDR3 is CASRGTGPYEQYF. The DNA of the CDR3 is TGTGCCAGCAGAGGGACGGGACCCTACGAGCAGTACTTC.

This rearrangement joins TRBV18 to TRBJ1-5; 8 bases match TRBD1. The CDR3 spans 13 residues. Germline CDR1 KGHSH, CDR2 LQKENI. Unmatched junction bases numbered 3, after V lost 4 bases and J lost 7 bases. CDR3 sequence (DNA): TGTGCCAGCTCACTGGGACAGGAGCAGCCCCAGCATTTT. Protein sequence: CASSLGQEQPQHF.

Remarks on this clone: A much larger clone differs by one base, so this may be a read error. Other DNA sequences in the same sample also yield this CDR3. The chain is built from TRBV2 and TRBJ2-7; 9 bases fit TRBD1. Germline-derived CDR1 and CDR2 are SNHLY and FYNNEI. J was trimmed by 4 bases and V by 6 bases; bases with no gene match: 1. This CDR3 is 12 amino acids long. The CDR3, as DNA: TGTGCCAGCAGCGGACAGGGGTACGAGCAGTACTTC. Protein sequence: CASSGQGYEQYF.

At least ten counts were recorded for this clone. In nucleotides, the CDR3 is TGCACCAGCAGCCACACCAAGGGGAGGGGGTCCTACAATGAGCAGTTCTTC. This sequence encodes CTSSHTKGRGSYNEQFF. The rearrangement uses TRBV1 and TRBJ2-1; the table calls TRBD2, which could not be checked here. TRBV1 is a pseudogene locus. This CDR3 comprises 17 residues.

The rearrangement links TRBV28 to TRBJ1-2, with a weak D call TRBD1 (6 bases). Germline V gives CDR1 MDHEN, CDR2 SYDVKM. This CDR3 region has 12 residues. Trimming took off 11 bases at V and 4 bases at J, with 14 bases between the two ends. CDR3: CAGGFGGYGYTF. The CDR3 DNA sequence: TGTGCCGGGGGCTTCGGCGGCTATGGCTACACCTTC.

On this clone: Additional DNA sequences in this sample encode the identical CDR3. J is TRBJ2-1 and V is TRBV7-9; TRBD2 aligns across 11 bases. V shed 1 base, J shed 4 bases, and the junction held 0 bases outside the gene matches. There are 15 residues in the CDR3. The germline CDR1 and CDR2 sequences are SEHNR and FQNEAQ (reference sequence). CDR3 in amino acids: CASSLGTSGYNEQFF. The CDR3 DNA reads as TGTGCCAGCAGCTTAGGGACTAGCGGGTACAATGAGCAGTTCTTC.

V is TRBV11-2 and J is TRBJ2-7; 7 nucleotides match TRBD1. The CDR3 sequence is 12 residues long. The germline V gene has CDR1 SGHAT and CDR2 FQNNGV. Trimming at V came to 5 bases and at J to 8 bases, leaving 6 bases not matched to a gene. CDR3 sequence reads: CASSPAGGQQYF. The CDR3 coding sequence is TGTGCCAGCAGCCCCGCAGGGGGTCAGCAGTACTTC.

This chain joins TRBV5-6 and TRBJ2-7, with D unclear. The V end lost 5 bases, the J end lost 1 base, and 16 bases lay between the germline ends. Per the germline V gene, CDR1 is SGHDT and CDR2 is YYEEEE. This CDR3 region has 15 residues. Written as DNA, the CDR3 is TGTGCCAGCAGTCGACCAGCCAAGGAATCCTACGAGCAGTACTTC. Translated: CASSRPAKESYEQYF.

The rearrangement uses TRBV6-4 and TRBJ2-7; TRBD2 matches 8 bases. In germline, CDR1 is MRHNA, CDR2 SNTAGT. V was pared by 4 bases and J by 4 bases, with 9 bases of the junction left unmatched. The CDR3 spans 15 residues. The CDR3 loop reads CASSARSGSGYEQYF. Here the CDR3 DNA reads TGTGCCAGCAGTGCAAGAAGCGGGAGTGGGTACGAGCAGTACTTC.

This clone appeared a single time. The chain recombines TRBV6-5 with TRBJ1-3; unclear D gene. With 5 bases removed from V and 0 bases from J, the gap between germline ends came to 8 bases. The CDR3 has 14 residues. Germline V gives CDR1 MNHEY, CDR2 SVGAGI. The CDR3 spells CASSRQYSGNTIYF. CDR3 coding DNA: TGTGCCAGCAGTAGACAATACTCTGGAAACACCATATATTTT.